Each of the 17 T cell receptor beta chains below was sequenced from the same sample in a study of T cells in Graves' hyperthyroidism and ophthalmopathy. RNA transcripts served as the template for amplifying TCR beta CDR3 regions. The HTBI primer set drove a first-round RT-PCR of the TCR CDR3. TCRdb itself ran the multiplex PCR reads through MiXCR, one entry per CDR3 protein. The table records about 600,000 distinct CDR3 sequences, 13% to 15% of them present only once. The specimen was blood. These receptors all stem from a woman in her late teens or twenties with Graves' ophthalmopathy.

This chain joins TRBV20-1 and TRBJ1-2, with 10 bases that match TRBD1. The V and J ends lost 0 bases and 3 bases, in that order; junction bases with no gene match: 10. Germline assignment: CDR1 DFQATT and CDR2 SNEGSKA (reference sequence). This CDR3 region has 17 residues. Written as DNA, the CDR3 is TGCAGTGCTAGAGATCGGGGACAGGGGCGGCTGGACTATGGCTACACCTTC. Protein: CSARDRGQGRLDYGYTF.

This clonotype came up many times. The rearrangement links TRBV20-1 to TRBJ2-7; TRBD1 might be the D (6 bases). The CDR3 contains 14 residues. Germline loops: CDR1 DFQATT, CDR2 SNEGSKA (reference sequence). Between the trimmed V and J ends, which lost 0 bases and 2 bases, there was a span of 11 bases. CDR3 region: CSAREYDRTYEQYF. DNA of the CDR3: TGCAGTGCTAGAGAATACGACAGGACCTACGAGCAGTACTTC.

This clonotype was recorded many times. The chain is built from TRBV20-1 and TRBJ1-2; D perhaps matches TRBD1 (6 bases). Looked up from germline, CDR1 is DFQATT and CDR2 is SNEGSKA (reference sequence). The CDR3 contains 13 residues. Trimming stripped 0 bases from V and 3 bases from J, with 8 bases between. The DNA for the CDR3 is TGCAGTGCTAGAGAGGGGGCCCACTATGGCTACACCTTC. Translation gives CSAREGAHYGYTF.

This rearrangement joins TRBV12-3 or TRBV12-4 to TRBJ2-6; the D gene is possibly TRBD2 (5 bases). The CDR3 length is 15 residues. With 5 bases removed from V and 0 bases from J, the gap between germline ends came to 8 bases. The CDR3 spells CASSTGNSGANVLTF. The CDR3 region has the DNA TGTGCCAGCAGTACCGGGAACTCTGGGGCCAACGTCCTGACTTTC.

The chain employs TRBV25-1 and TRBJ1-1; no firm D call. The CDR3 runs to 11 residues. Trimming removed 3 bases from V and 9 bases from J, with 8 bases in between. Germline V gene sequence: CDR1 MGHDK, CDR2 SYGVNS. The CDR3 protein is CASSDSAKAFF. The CDR3 DNA reads as TGTGCCAGCAGTGACTCAGCGAAAGCTTTCTTT.

Many counts were recorded for this clonotype. This chain's CDR3 is CASSFSSGQMRGYTF. The CDR3 nucleotides read TGTGCCAGCAGTTTCTCGTCGGGACAGATGCGGGGCTACACCTTC. The rearrangement links TRBV27 to TRBJ1-2; TRBD1 matches 7 bases. Germline CDR1 and CDR2: MNHEY and SMNVEV (reference sequence). This CDR3 spans 15 amino acids. Trimming took 3 bases from V and 8 from J; bases not matched to a gene: 12.

With regard to this clonotype: A read error may explain this, as a much larger clone is one base away. J is TRBJ2-1 and V is TRBV5-1, with D perhaps given as TRBD1 or TRBD2 (5 bases each). The last part of the DNA fits TRBJ2-7 better; the J call may be wrong. The CDR3 runs 14 residues. CDR1 is SGHRS, CDR2 YFSETQ, per germline. The CDR3 coding sequence is TGCGCCAGCAGCTTATGGGACCACTACAATGAGCAGTACTTC. It is translated as CASSLWDHYNEQYF.

The V and J genes are TRBV27 and TRBJ2-5; D may be TRBD2 (5 bases). CDR1 and CDR2 (germline): MNHEY, SMNVEV (reference sequence). CDR3 length: 15 amino acids. V was pared by 5 bases and J by 4 bases, with 17 bases between. DNA of the CDR3: TGTGCCAGCAGTCTCCACCCCCGGGATCGAGAGACCCAGTACTTC. It translates to CASSLHPRDRETQYF.

At least ten counts were recorded for this clonotype. V gene TRBV27 combines with J gene TRBJ2-1; 7 bases match TRBD2. V lost 5 bases to trimming and J lost 8 bases; unmatched junction nucleotides: 6. This CDR3 is 13 amino acids long. Germline V lookup: CDR1 MNHEY, CDR2 SMNVEV (reference sequence). CDR3 coding DNA: TGTGCCAGCAGTAAGGGACTACCCTATGAGCAGTTCTTC. It specifies CASSKGLPYEQFF.

The chain uses TRBV19 and TRBJ1-4, with 7 bases lining up with TRBD1. The CDR3 spans 15 residues. The germline CDR1 and CDR2 sequences are LNHDA and SQIVND (reference sequence). V lost 4 bases to trimming and J lost 7 bases; unmatched junction nucleotides: 9. Here the CDR3 DNA reads TGTGCCAGTAGTAACACCGGGACAGTTTTTGAAAAACTGTTTTTT. Translated, it gives CASSNTGTVFEKLFF. The full variable domain, completed using reference TRBV19 and TRBJ1-4, is DGGITQSPKYLFRKEGQNVTLSCEQNLNHDAMYWYRQDPGQGLRLIYYSQIVNDFQKGDIAEGYSVSREKKESFPLTVTSAQKNPTAFYLCASSNTGTVFEKLFFGSGTQLSVL.

This clonotype was counted between two and nine times. The rearrangement uses TRBV9 and TRBJ2-2, with 9 nucleotides matching TRBD1. CDR1 and CDR2 (germline): SGDLS, YYNGEE. The CDR3 runs 17 residues. Germline trimming cut 6 bases from V and 4 bases from J; bases unmatched to any gene: 13. The CDR3 sequence is CASTNVMGQGGTGELFF. The CDR3 region has the DNA TGTGCCAGCACCAACGTAATGGGACAGGGTGGCACCGGGGAGCTGTTTTTT.

This clonotype occurred many times. The genes are TRBV28 and TRBJ2-3, with D unclear. Per germline, CDR1 MDHEN and CDR2 SYDVKM. V gave up 4 bases and J gave up 4 bases, with 15 bases separating them. This CDR3 is built from 15 residues. CDR3 DNA sequence: TGTGCCAGCAGTTCCCCCCCAGGTTGGGCAGATACGCAGTATTTT. Protein: CASSSPPGWADTQYF.

The rearrangement joins TRBV4-1 to TRBJ2-7, with D perhaps matching TRBD1 (5 bases). The CDR3 consists of 15 residues. V was shortened by 1 base and J by 3 bases, with 13 bases between the two germline ends. Germline V gene sequence: CDR1 MGHRA, CDR2 YSYEKL. CDR3 nucleotide sequence: TGCGCCAGCAGCCAAGTGAGACAGTTACTCTACGAGCAGTACTTC. Translation: CASSQVRQLLYEQYF.

V usage is TRBV7-3 and J usage is TRBJ1-2; D unresolved. The CDR3 loop spans 13 amino acids. Trimming pared 5 bases from V and 3 bases from J, leaving 10 bases between. Germline CDR1 and CDR2: SGHTA and FQGTGA. CDR3 loop: CASSPGSHYGYTF. The CDR3 nucleotides are TGTGCCAGCAGCCCGGGCAGTCACTATGGCTACACCTTC.

This clonotype was seen a handful of times. In nucleotides, the CDR3 is TGTGCCAGCAGGTCGGACACCGGGACTGGGTGGAATGAGCAGTTCTTC. Protein: CASRSDTGTGWNEQFF. The chain recombines TRBV6-1 with TRBJ2-1; D may be TRBD2 (6 bases). Germline assignment: CDR1 MNHNS and CDR2 SASEGT. V shed 6 bases and J shed 7 bases, with 22 bases lying between them. This CDR3 is 16 amino acids long.

This clonotype was observed at least ten times. J is TRBJ1-2 and V is TRBV7-9, with 8 bases lining up with TRBD1. The V gene end was trimmed by 5 bases and the J gene end by 8 bases; junction bases not matched to a gene: 10. Germline loops: CDR1 SEHNR, CDR2 FQNEAQ (reference sequence). The CDR3 spans 14 residues. The CDR3 region is CASSGRGQERGYTF. The DNA of the CDR3 is TGTGCCAGCAGCGGACGGGGACAGGAAAGAGGCTACACCTTC.

This clonotype was recorded many times. The chain recombines TRBV20-1 with TRBJ2-5, with no clear D. CDR3 length equals 13 residues. Per the germline V gene, CDR1 is DFQATT and CDR2 is SNEGSKA (reference sequence). V lost 3 bases, J lost 1 base, and 9 bases lay in between. The CDR3 loop reads CSASGRTQETQYF. CDR3 coding DNA: TGCAGTGCTAGCGGGCGTACCCAAGAGACCCAGTACTTC.